This T cell receptor beta chain comes out of a study of vaccination and CD4 T cells after COVID-19. At the level of the study: Post-vaccine sampling followed dose two by a median about 72 days (range 14 to 241).

TCRdb recomputed calls from the PCR reads with MiXCR, one row per CDR3 protein. The table lists fewer than 20,000 distinct CDR3 sequences, about 60% of them singletons. Notes on the study in general: Median reactive clonotypes, those recognizing SARS-CoV-2, rose from about 20 to 38, not significantly.

The CDR3 is made up of 14 amino acids. CDR1 is SGHTA, CDR2 FQGNSA, per germline. V shed 1 base and J shed 6 bases, with 12 bases lying between them. A remark on this clonotype: What it binds is not known.

Here the sequenced sample was CD4+ T cells from blood, taken after SARS-CoV-2 vaccination. The receptor's source is a human donor who had recovered from COVID-19. The chain has TRBV7-2 and TRBJ1-1, with a possible D match to TRBD1 (6 bases). The DNA of the CDR3 is TGTGCCAGCAGCTTAGACAGGGTAGGCGCTGAAGCTTTCTTT. It translates to CASSLDRVGAEAFF.